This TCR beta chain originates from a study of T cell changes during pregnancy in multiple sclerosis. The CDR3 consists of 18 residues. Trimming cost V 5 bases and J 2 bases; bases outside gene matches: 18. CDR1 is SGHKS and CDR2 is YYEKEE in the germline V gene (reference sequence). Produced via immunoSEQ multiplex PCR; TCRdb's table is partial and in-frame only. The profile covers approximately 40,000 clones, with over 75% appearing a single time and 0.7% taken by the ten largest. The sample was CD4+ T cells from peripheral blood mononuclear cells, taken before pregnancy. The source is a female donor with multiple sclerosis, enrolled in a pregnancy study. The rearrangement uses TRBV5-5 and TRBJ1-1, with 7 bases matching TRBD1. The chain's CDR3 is CASRDRTGSSYSNTEAFF. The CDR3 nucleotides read TGTGCCAGCAGGGATAGGACAGGAAGCTCATATTCAAACACTGAAGCTTTCTTT.